Following are 12 T cell receptor beta chains from one sample sequenced in a study of OX40 agonist ivuxolimab in advanced cancers. Receptors were amplified or captured by the immunoSEQ multiplex PCR assay. The immuneACCESS repertoire file appears here via TCRdb, limited to in-frame rearrangements. These files lack a portion of the clones; in checked studies, under half of the deficit traces to unresolved V genes, and the cause of the others is not known. The sample table lists fewer than 50,000 clones, approximately 87% of them with a count of one. Clones ranked in the top ten supply roughly a third of the sample. The material was CD4+ or CD8+ T cells sorted from blood, obtained in a trial of the OX40 agonist ivuxolimab. Receptors originate from an adult with an advanced solid tumor such as melanoma, head and neck, liver or kidney cancer.

The V gene is TRBV4-1, the J gene TRBJ2-1; TRBD2 aligns across 7 bases. The V gene's germline CDR1 is MGHRA and CDR2 YSYEKL. With 0 bases clipped from V and 6 bases from J, the junction kept 11 bases outside the gene matches. CDR3 length: 17 amino acids. CDR3 protein: CASSQDGPSGVLNEQFF. Here the CDR3 DNA reads TGCGCCAGCAGCCAAGATGGACCCAGCGGGGTACTCAATGAGCAGTTCTTC.

The chain couples TRBV7-3 to TRBJ2-7; the D call may be TRBD1 or TRBD2 (5 bases each). Germline assignment: CDR1 SGHTA and CDR2 FQGTGA. Trimming removed 2 bases from V and 5 bases from J, with 7 bases in between. This CDR3 is built from 12 residues. The CDR3 spells CASSLVGDEQYF. In nucleotides, the CDR3 is TGTGCCAGCAGCTTAGTGGGGGACGAGCAGTACTTC.

The V gene is TRBV2, the J gene TRBJ2-3; the D call may be TRBD1 or TRBD2 (5 bases each). The CDR3 runs to 14 residues. In germline, CDR1 is SNHLY, CDR2 FYNNEI. Trimming cost V 7 bases and J 1 base, with 12 bases left between them. The CDR3 bases are TGTGCCAGCAACCGGGGCCAGGGCACAGATACGCAGTATTTT. Protein product: CASNRGQGTDTQYF.

The rearrangement links TRBV2 to TRBJ2-7; no clear D gene. The V gene lost 6 bases and the J gene lost 0 bases, with 15 bases spanning the gap. The CDR3 spans 15 residues. The V gene's germline CDR1 is SNHLY and CDR2 FYNNEI. DNA of the CDR3: TGTGCCAGCAGGGGGATGCCCTACCCCTCCTACGAGCAGTACTTC. Translating gives CASRGMPYPSYEQYF.

This chain links TRBV5-1 with TRBJ1-1; D is undetermined. Germline V lookup: CDR1 SGHRS, CDR2 YFSETQ. Deletions cut 4 bases from V and 2 bases from J, with 9 bases between. The CDR3 loop spans 13 amino acids. The CDR3, as DNA: TGCGCCAGCAGCGACCTTTCTAACACTGAAGCTTTCTTT. Its translation: CASSDLSNTEAFF.

The rearrangement links TRBV28 to TRBJ2-5, with a possible D match to TRBD1 (5 bases). V lost 2 bases, J lost 11 bases, and 18 bases lay in between. The CDR3 covers 14 residues. Germline CDR1 is MDHEN and CDR2 is SYDVKM. The CDR3 spells CASSLMHRRREQYF. The CDR3 DNA sequence: TGTGCCAGCAGTTTAATGCACAGGAGACGTGAGCAGTACTTC.

This chain joins TRBV10-1 and TRBJ2-5; 10 bases line up with TRBD2. CDR3 length: 16 residues. The junction had 9 bases not matched to a gene; V was cut back by 3 bases and J by 5 bases. The germline V gene has CDR1 WNHNN and CDR2 SYGVQD (reference sequence). The CDR3 nucleotides are TGCGCCAGCAGTGACCCTAGCGGGAGTGAGGGGGAGACCCAGTACTTC. It encodes CASSDPSGSEGETQYF.

V and J are TRBV15 and TRBJ1-6; D gene ambiguous. The length of the CDR3 is 15 residues. V was cut by 3 bases and J by 7 bases, with 13 bases left in between. In germline, CDR1 is LNHNV, CDR2 YYDKDF (reference sequence). Here the CDR3 reads CATSRDDIWNSPLHF. The CDR3 DNA reads as TGTGCCACCAGCAGGGACGATATTTGGAATTCACCCCTCCACTTT.

This clone is a singleton in its sample. V usage is TRBV9 and J usage is TRBJ2-3; no reliable D call. The CDR3 consists of 14 residues. Trimming stripped 6 bases from V and 0 bases from J, with 11 bases between. From germline, CDR1 is SGDLS and CDR2 YYNGEE. The CDR3 coding sequence is TGTGCCAGCACCGCTTGGCATAGCACAGATACGCAGTATTTT. It is translated as CASTAWHSTDTQYF.

The chain links TRBV30 to TRBJ1-1; the D gene is possibly TRBD1 (5 bases). With 0 bases removed from V and 8 bases from J, the gap between germline ends came to 7 bases. The germline CDR1 and CDR2 sequences are GTSNPN and SVGIG (reference sequence). The CDR3 runs 11 residues. The CDR3: CAWSVGHEAFF. CDR3 nucleotide sequence: TGTGCCTGGAGTGTAGGACACGAAGCTTTCTTT.

This clone was seen once. V and J are TRBV7-3 and TRBJ2-2; TRBD1 matches 10 bases. The V gene end was trimmed by 5 bases and the J gene end by 5 bases; junction bases not matched to a gene: 5. The CDR3 consists of 15 residues. Germline loops: CDR1 SGHTA, CDR2 FQGTGA. This CDR3 is CASSRGQGRTGELFF. In nucleotides, the CDR3 is TGTGCCAGCAGCAGGGGACAGGGGAGGACCGGGGAGCTGTTTTTT.

The chain carries TRBV7-9 and TRBJ2-5, with a weak D call TRBD1 (5 bases). The length of the CDR3 is 13 residues. Germline CDR1 SEHNR, CDR2 FQNEAQ (reference sequence). Trimming shortened V by 5 bases and J by 3 bases, and 10 bases separated the two germline ends. As DNA, the CDR3 is TGTGCCAGCAGCGAAGACAGAAAAGAGACCCAGTACTTC. This translates into CASSEDRKETQYF.